This T cell receptor beta chain was observed in a study of cytomegalovirus exposure and HLA in healthy donors. Across the whole study: There were 90 million to 140 million unique TCR beta sequences, drawn from 180 million or so T cells, in an earlier analysis.

The PCR contained 60 Vbeta and 13 Jbeta primers. The protocol was immunoSEQ multiplex PCR, while the TCRdb copy is restricted to in-frame clones and leaves out a portion. The sample has over 130,000 clones; 88% are singletons. The CDR3 contains 15 residues. Germline V gene lookup returns CDR1 SGHKS and CDR2 YYEKEE (reference sequence). J lost 4 bases, V lost 3 bases, and 5 bases had no gene match. Sequences were obtained from PBMCs. The sequence was collected from a middle-aged woman in good health and CMV-seronegative. The chain has TRBV5-5 and TRBJ2-7, with TRBD2 identical over 12 bases. DNA of the CDR3: TGTGCCAGCAGCTCCCTAGCGGGAGGGTTTTACGAGCAGTACTTC. This codes for CASSSLAGGFYEQYF.